Presented here are 31 T cell receptor beta chains from one specimen sequenced in a study of blood T cell repertoires in COVID-19. The table came from immunoSEQ multiplex PCR; TCRdb's copy has only in-frame clones and leaves some out. The sample lists 130,000 or so clones; more than 60% were seen once. Sequenced: peripheral blood. The receptor source for this set is a woman aged 65 to 85 with acute or convalescent COVID-19.

This clone appeared a few times. V is TRBV14 and J is TRBJ1-1; possibly TRBD1 for D (5 bases). The CDR3 is 13 amino acids. Trimming stripped 6 bases from V and 4 bases from J, with 12 bases between. Germline V gene data show CDR1 as SGHDN and CDR2 as FVKESK. CDR3 bases: TGTGCCAGCAGGCAGGGATTGAGCACTGAAGCTTTCTTT. Protein product: CASRQGLSTEAFF.

This rearrangement joins TRBV19 to TRBJ1-2, with D perhaps TRBD1 (5 bases). Germline CDR1 is LNHDA and CDR2 is SQIVND (reference sequence). CDR3 length equals 15 residues. V shed 7 bases and J shed 4 bases, with 19 bases lying between them. The CDR3 DNA reads as TGTGCCAGTACCCAGAGGCAGGGAATCTCCTATGGCTACACCTTC. This gives the protein CASTQRQGISYGYTF.

CDR3 bases: TGCAGTGCTAGTGTCGACAGAAAAGAGACCCAGTACTTC. It specifies CSASVDRKETQYF. The chain has TRBV20-1 and TRBJ2-5, with D possibly TRBD1 on 5 matching bases. CDR1 and CDR2 from the germline V gene are DFQATT and SNEGSKA (reference sequence). V lost 3 bases to trimming and J lost 3 bases, with 11 bases between them. The CDR3 is 13 residues long.

V is TRBV27 and J is TRBJ2-7, with D perhaps matching TRBD2 (5 bases). CDR3 size: 15 residues. V was pared by 1 base and J by 0 bases, with 10 bases between. CDR1 and CDR2 from the germline V gene are MNHEY and SMNVEV (reference sequence). CDR3 protein: CASSLFRTGSYEQYF. As DNA, the CDR3 is TGTGCCAGCAGTTTATTCCGGACTGGCTCCTACGAGCAGTACTTC.

This sequence joins TRBV12-3 or TRBV12-4 and TRBJ1-2; TRBD1 matches 7 bases. This CDR3 contains 12 residues. Trimming at V came to 6 bases and at J to 7 bases, leaving 5 bases not matched to a gene. CDR3 sequence (DNA): TGTGCCAGCAGCCGACAGGGCCCTGGCTACACCTTC. Translating it yields CASSRQGPGYTF.

V usage is TRBV10-1 and J usage is TRBJ2-7; a possible D gene is TRBD1 (5 bases). This CDR3 region has 15 residues. The germline V gene encodes CDR1 WNHNN and CDR2 SYGVQD (reference sequence). V gave up 8 bases and J gave up 8 bases, with 25 bases separating them. The DNA for the CDR3 is TGCGCCAGCCGACCCTCAGTTTTAGGGGTCTGGCAGCAGTACTTC. Protein: CASRPSVLGVWQQYF.

This chain uses TRBV27 with TRBJ2-6; TRBD1 might be the D (6 bases). The germline V gene encodes CDR1 MNHEY and CDR2 SMNVEV (reference sequence). Trimming removed 0 bases from V and 0 bases from J, with 12 bases in between. The CDR3 has 18 residues. CDR3 nucleotides: TGTGCCAGCAGTTTATCTGGACAGCGCTTCTCTGGGGCCAACGTCCTGACTTTC. Amino acid sequence: CASSLSGQRFSGANVLTF. Based on the CDR3 plus reference TRBV27 and TRBJ2-6, the full variable domain is EAQVTQNPRYLITVTGKKLTVTCSQNMNHEYMSWYRQDPGLGLRQIYYSMNVEVTDKGDVPEGYKVSRKEKRNFPLILESPSPNQTSLYFCASSLSGQRFSGANVLTFGAGSRLTVL.

V gene TRBV24-1 combines with J gene TRBJ1-1; no definite D call. CDR3 length: 13 amino acids. Trimming pared 5 bases from V and 4 bases from J, leaving 10 bases between. In germline, CDR1 is KGHDR, CDR2 SFDVKD. CDR3 region: CATSAGRFTEAFF. CDR3 DNA sequence: TGTGCCACCAGTGCTGGGAGATTCACTGAAGCTTTCTTT.

This clone turned up a few times. The chain has TRBV4-1 and TRBJ2-7, with TRBD1 matching 11 bases. CDR1 is MGHRA and CDR2 is YSYEKL in the germline V gene. The CDR3 consists of 15 residues. The V and J ends lost 5 bases and 3 bases, in that order; junction bases with no gene match: 6. The CDR3 region has the DNA TGCGCCAGCAGCTTTCAGGGACAGGGGGTCTACGAGCAGTACTTC. It is translated as CASSFQGQGVYEQYF.

The table lists this clone with a few counts. V is TRBV4-3 and J is TRBJ1-1; D call uncertain. The germline gives CDR1 LGHNA, CDR2 YSLEER. The CDR3 is 15 residues long. Trimming cost V 0 bases and J 1 base, with 9 bases left between them. CDR3 sequence reads: CASSQDPRQNTEAFF. Written as DNA, the CDR3 is TGCGCCAGCAGCCAAGATCCCAGACAGAACACTGAAGCTTTCTTT.

The J gene is TRBJ1-1, the V gene TRBV6-2 or TRBV6-3, with D perhaps matching TRBD1 (5 bases). The CDR3 is 16 amino acids. V lost 7 bases to trimming and J lost 2 bases, with 20 bases between them. Germline values: CDR1 MNHEY, CDR2 SVGEGT. CDR3 bases: TGTGCCAGCACCCCCGAAAGGGGAAGGGCAAACACTGAAGCTTTCTTT. Protein: CASTPERGRANTEAFF.

There are a few counts of this clone. This sequence joins TRBV5-5 and TRBJ1-1; D call uncertain. The V gene lost 0 bases and the J gene lost 0 bases, with 3 bases spanning the gap. Germline loops: CDR1 SGHKS, CDR2 YYEKEE (reference sequence). CDR3 length: 13 residues. DNA of the CDR3: TGTGCCAGCAGCTTGGGAGTGAACACTGAAGCTTTCTTT. Its protein product is CASSLGVNTEAFF.

The chain recombines TRBV18 with TRBJ1-2; D ambiguous. The CDR3 sequence is 14 residues long. Looked up from germline, CDR1 is KGHSH and CDR2 is LQKENI. With 2 bases removed from V and 8 bases from J, the gap between germline ends came to 15 bases. In DNA, the CDR3 is TGTGCCAGCTCACCAGGGCTTGACCGAAGAGGCTACACCTTC. This codes for CASSPGLDRRGYTF.

The V call is TRBV12-3 or TRBV12-4, the J call TRBJ2-3; D is unresolved. The length of the CDR3 is 11 residues. The ends were cut back, 5 bases at V and 6 bases at J, with 6 bases in the middle. CDR3 DNA: TGTGCCAGCAGTCCATTTGATACGCAGTATTTT. This sequence encodes CASSPFDTQYF.

This clone was detected many times. The chain recombines TRBV6-5 with TRBJ2-3; D unclear. Trimming cost V 4 bases and J 6 bases, with 8 bases left between them. Germline assignment: CDR1 MNHEY and CDR2 SVGAGI. The CDR3 spans 12 residues. The CDR3 nucleotides read TGTGCCAGCAGTTCCTTACGGGATACGCAGTATTTT. It specifies CASSSLRDTQYF.

This chain links TRBV7-9 with TRBJ2-3; no definite D call. The germline V and J ends were trimmed by 4 bases and 6 bases, with 11 bases remaining between them. This CDR3 comprises 13 residues. Germline V gene data show CDR1 as SEHNR and CDR2 as FQNEAQ (reference sequence). CDR3 loop: CASSSRRVDTQYF. The CDR3 nucleotides read TGTGCCAGCAGCTCCCGCCGAGTGGATACGCAGTATTTT.

CDR3 protein: CASSEGQGWNTEAFF. As DNA, the CDR3 is TGTGCCAGCAGTGAAGGACAGGGGTGGAACACTGAAGCTTTCTTT. This chain uses TRBV6-1 with TRBJ1-1; 8 bases line up with TRBD1. Unmatched junction bases numbered 2, after V lost 1 base and J lost 1 base. There are 15 residues in the CDR3. From germline, CDR1 is MNHNS and CDR2 SASEGT.

The chain uses TRBV11-2 and TRBJ2-1; 8 nucleotides align to TRBD1. Germline V CDR1 and CDR2: SGHAT, FQNNGV. Trimming took 5 bases from V and 8 from J; bases not matched to a gene: 8. CDR3 length: 14 residues. This CDR3 is CASSRSDREDEQFF. In DNA, the CDR3 is TGTGCCAGCAGCCGATCGGACAGGGAGGATGAGCAGTTCTTC.

The chain has TRBV27 and TRBJ2-7; the D gene is possibly TRBD1 (6 bases). There are 14 residues in the CDR3. V was pared by 5 bases and J by 4 bases, with 15 bases between. Looked up from germline, CDR1 is MNHEY and CDR2 is SMNVEV (reference sequence). CDR3 protein: CASSLPGQGYEQYF. The CDR3 DNA reads TGTGCCAGCAGTCTCCCGGGACAAGGGTACGAGCAGTACTTC.

The rearrangement uses TRBV19 and TRBJ1-4, with 8 bases that match TRBD1. Losses at the gene ends were 5 bases for V and 8 bases for J; bases not matched to a gene: 7. Germline values: CDR1 LNHDA, CDR2 SQIVND (reference sequence). There are 14 residues in the CDR3. CDR3: CASSAGGAGEKLFF. The CDR3, as DNA: TGTGCCAGTAGTGCAGGGGGCGCAGGAGAAAAACTGTTTTTT.

There are a few counts of this clone. The V and J genes are TRBV6-5 and TRBJ2-7; the match to TRBD1 covers 8 bases. This CDR3 comprises 14 residues. The J segment lost 3 bases and the V segment lost 2 bases, leaving 3 bases of the junction unmatched. CDR1 is MNHEY, CDR2 SVGAGI, per germline. CDR3 region: CASSYQGTGYEQYF. The CDR3 nucleotides are TGTGCCAGCAGTTACCAGGGGACAGGCTACGAGCAGTACTTC.

V gene TRBV3-1 (or the pseudogene TRBV3-2) combines with J gene TRBJ2-2; 7 bases are a match to TRBD2. Losses at the gene ends were 6 bases for V and 0 bases for J; bases not matched to a gene: 1. This CDR3 comprises 14 residues. The germline V gene has CDR1 LGHDT and CDR2 YNNKEL (reference sequence). CDR3 protein: CASRAGPNTGELFF. The CDR3 bases are TGTGCCAGCAGAGCGGGACCGAACACCGGGGAGCTGTTTTTT.

The chain has TRBV27 and TRBJ2-1; 9 bases fit TRBD1. CDR1 MNHEY and CDR2 SMNVEV come from the germline V gene (reference sequence). The CDR3 has 14 residues. The V and J ends lost 3 bases and 5 bases, in that order; junction bases with no gene match: 2. CDR3 residues: CASSFRDRDNEQFF. The CDR3 DNA reads TGTGCCAGCAGTTTCCGGGACAGGGACAATGAGCAGTTCTTC.

This chain uses TRBV4-3 with TRBJ2-2; the match to TRBD1 covers 8 bases. V lost 0 bases to trimming and J lost 7 bases; unmatched junction nucleotides: 7. Germline CDR1 is LGHNA and CDR2 is YSLEER. The CDR3 is made up of 16 amino acids. CDR3 residues: CASSQDFQGAIGELFF. CDR3 DNA sequence: TGCGCCAGCAGCCAAGATTTTCAGGGGGCTATCGGGGAGCTGTTTTTT.

This clone appeared a single time. This sequence joins TRBV3-1 (or the pseudogene TRBV3-2) and TRBJ2-1; D is ambiguous. Germline V lookup: CDR1 LGHDT, CDR2 YNNKEL (reference sequence). CDR3 size: 16 residues. V shed 1 base and J shed 0 bases, with 10 bases lying between them. The CDR3 bases are TGTGCCAGCAGCCAAGCAGCGCTGAGCTCCTACAATGAGCAGTTCTTC. This encodes CASSQAALSSYNEQFF.

The chain employs TRBV28 and TRBJ2-7; D is ambiguous. The CDR3 has 13 residues. Germline lookup yields CDR1 MDHEN and CDR2 SYDVKM. V was clipped by 2 bases and J by 3 bases, with 8 bases between them. The CDR3 DNA reads as TGTGCCAGCAGTTTAGGGCCTATCTACGAGCAGTACTTC. Residues: CASSLGPIYEQYF.

The chain couples TRBV7-2 to TRBJ1-1, with D possibly TRBD1 on 5 matching bases. The V gene lost 7 bases and the J gene lost 1 base, with 13 bases spanning the gap. The CDR3 length is 14 residues. The germline CDR1 and CDR2 sequences are SGHTA and FQGNSA. The CDR3: CASKQGNQNTEAFF. DNA of the CDR3: TGTGCCAGCAAGCAGGGCAATCAGAACACTGAAGCTTTCTTT.

The J gene is TRBJ1-6, the V gene TRBV4-2, with a tentative D call TRBD1 (5 bases). Germline CDR1 and CDR2: LGHNA and YNFKEQ. Between the trimmed V and J ends, which lost 0 bases and 4 bases, there was a span of 10 bases. CDR3 size: 16 residues. Here the CDR3 reads CASSQDQTDYNSPLHF. The CDR3 DNA reads as TGTGCCAGCAGCCAAGATCAGACAGATTATAATTCACCCCTCCACTTT.

The V and J genes are TRBV4-3 and TRBJ2-1; D gene unclear. The V end lost 1 base, the J end lost 10 bases, and 11 bases lay between the germline ends. There are 13 residues in the CDR3. Germline V CDR1 and CDR2: LGHNA, YSLEER. The CDR3 region has the DNA TGCGCCAGCAGCCAAGTGTTCTCCGAGGAGCAGTTCTTC. Translating it yields CASSQVFSEEQFF.

The chain employs TRBV9 and TRBJ1-1; the D is unclear. Trimming took 4 bases from V and 5 from J, leaving 12 bases between them. The CDR3 is made up of 13 amino acids. Germline CDR1 reads SGDLS; CDR2 reads YYNGEE. DNA for the CDR3: TGTGCCAGCAGCATGCAGGTGGCAACTGAAGCTTTCTTT. This gives the protein CASSMQVATEAFF. Full variable domain (missing parts from reference TRBV9 and TRBJ1-1): DSGVTQTPKHLITATGQRVTLRCSPRSGDLSVYWYQQSLDQGLQFLIQYYNGEERAKGNILERFSAQQFPDLHSELNLSSLELGDSALYFCASSMQVATEAFFGQGTRLTVV.

This clone was seen a handful of times. The chain uses TRBV6-5 and TRBJ1-6; TRBD1 agrees at 7 bases. Germline V gene data show CDR1 as MNHEY and CDR2 as SVGAGI. V shed 5 bases, J shed 12 bases, and the junction held 13 bases outside the gene matches. CDR3 length equals 15 residues. The CDR3 protein is CASSHTTGRIVPLHF. The CDR3 DNA is TGTGCCAGCAGTCATACGACAGGGCGGATAGTACCCCTCCACTTT.